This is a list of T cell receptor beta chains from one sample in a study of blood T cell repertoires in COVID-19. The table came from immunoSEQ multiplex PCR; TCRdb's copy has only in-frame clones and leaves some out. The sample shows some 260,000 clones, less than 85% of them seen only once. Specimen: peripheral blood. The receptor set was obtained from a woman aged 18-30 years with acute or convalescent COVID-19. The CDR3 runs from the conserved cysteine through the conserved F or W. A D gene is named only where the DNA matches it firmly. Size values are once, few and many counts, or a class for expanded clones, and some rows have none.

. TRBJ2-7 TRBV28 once CASSSSDLYEQYF TGTGCCAGCAGTTCTAGCGACTTATACGAGCAGTACTTC
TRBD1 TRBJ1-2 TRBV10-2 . CASSQRTGSGYTF TGCGCCAGCAGCCAAAGGACAGGTTCTGGCTACACCTTC
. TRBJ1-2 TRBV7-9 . CASSLVQGDGYTF TGTGCCAGCAGCTTAGTTCAAGGGGATGGCTACACCTTC
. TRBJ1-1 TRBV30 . CAWKLGGNTEAFF TGTGCCTGGAAACTCGGGGGGAACACTGAAGCTTTCTTT
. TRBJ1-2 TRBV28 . CASSLVAGYGYTF TGTGCCAGCAGTTTAGTCGCAGGGTATGGCTACACCTTC
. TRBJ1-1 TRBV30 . CAWVQGTEAFF TGTGCCTGGGTCCAGGGTACTGAAGCTTTCTTT
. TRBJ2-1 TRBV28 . CASSLSTGTEQFF TGTGCCAGCAGTTTATCAACGGGTACTGAGCAGTTCTTC
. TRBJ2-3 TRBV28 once CASRRELAGLRNTQYF TGTGCCAGCAGGAGGGAGCTCGCGGGACTCAGAAATACGCAGTATTTT
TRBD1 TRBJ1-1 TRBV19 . CASYRTGMNTEAFF TGTGCCAGTTACAGGACAGGGATGAACACTGAAGCTTTCTTT
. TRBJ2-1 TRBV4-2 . CASSQVAGFSYNEQFF TGTGCCAGCAGCCAAGTTGCGGGATTCTCCTACAATGAGCAGTTCTTC
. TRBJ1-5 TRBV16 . CASSQISAGAQPQHF TGTGCCAGCAGCCAAATCTCGGCAGGGGCCCAGCCCCAGCATTTT
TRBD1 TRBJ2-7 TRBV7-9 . CASSPPGQSAYGQYF TGTGCCAGCAGCCCCCCGGGACAGAGCGCCTACGGGCAGTACTTC
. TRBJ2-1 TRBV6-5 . CASSYAIETYNEQFF TGTGCCAGCAGTTACGCAATTGAAACTTACAATGAGCAGTTCTTC
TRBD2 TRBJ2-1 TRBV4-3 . CASSQDSSGMNEQFF TGCGCCAGCAGCCAAGATTCTAGCGGGATGAATGAGCAGTTCTTC
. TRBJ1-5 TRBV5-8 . CASSLVLSFSNQPQHF TGTGCCAGCAGCTTGGTATTAAGCTTTAGCAATCAGCCCCAGCATTTT
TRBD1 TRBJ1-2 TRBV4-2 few CASSQAGTGGDYGYTF TGTGCCAGCAGCCAAGCCGGGACAGGTGGGGACTATGGCTACACCTTC